This is a list of T cell receptor beta chains from one sample in a study of graft-versus-host responses after intestinal transplantation. Generated by immunoSEQ multiplex PCR, the TCRdb table keeps only in-frame clones and is missing some. Of tens of thousands of clones in the sample, more than 80% were seen once. These TCRs' antigens remain unknown. The starting material was unstimulated CD8+ T cells sorted from spleen or lymph node cells, obtained before intestinal transplant. These TCRs come from a human donor who received an intestinal transplant. Both conserved end residues are part of each CDR3.

v_gene: TRBV29-1
CDR3aa: CSVDGGNKETQYF

v_gene: TRBV2
CDR3aa: CASSEVTGTRGVHEQFF

v_gene: TRBV4-1
CDR3aa: CASSQGDRYPLGEKLFF

v_gene: TRBV9
CDR3aa: CASSPTPGEWPQHF

v_gene: TRBV28
CDR3aa: CASTNGREWSVGPNEQLF

v_gene: TRBV6-5
CDR3aa: CASSREPGDTEAFF

v_gene: TRBV15
CDR3aa: CATSSGSLDRVTTNEKLFF

v_gene: TRBV28
CDR3aa: CASSFPIAGEQETQYF

v_gene: TRBV4-2
CDR3aa: CASSQDCKTGSPTQYF

v_gene: TRBV6-5
CDR3aa: CADDEGNYGYTF

v_gene: TRBV27
CDR3aa: CASSWGDEQYF

v_gene: TRBV5-1
CDR3aa: CASSFPTNLTSGEVYEQFF

v_gene: TRBV28
CDR3aa: CASSFPQEISEAFF

v_gene: TRBV27
CDR3aa: CASSPTPRGLEKLFF

v_gene: TRBV29-1
CDR3aa: CSVEVETSGKGGEQFF

v_gene: TRBV5-6
CDR3aa: CASSLLASVSYEQYF

v_gene: TRBV7-8
CDR3aa: CASSFRLVKGTYEQYF

v_gene: TRBV6-5
CDR3aa: CASSQQGISTDTQYF

v_gene: TRBV4-1
CDR3aa: CASSQDGGNAYNEQFF

v_gene: TRBV4-2
CDR3aa: CASSQDWGGTNNEQYF

v_gene: TRBV4-1
CDR3aa: CASSQVWVREYGYTF

v_gene: TRBV28
CDR3aa: CASSLRGGSYEQYF

v_gene: TRBV4-1
CDR3aa: CASSQGREDYGYTF

v_gene: TRBV29-1
CDR3aa: CSVSGSLYGYTF

v_gene: TRBV5-6
CDR3aa: CASSGGDSYYEQYF

v_gene: TRBV6-4
CDR3aa: CASSEEGLATSEQFF

v_gene: TRBV28
CDR3aa: CASSGGTDTQYF

v_gene: TRBV7-8
CDR3aa: CASSLNRKDRATNEKLFF

v_gene: TRBV28
CDR3aa: CASSLNAGVWYGYTF

v_gene: TRBV27
CDR3aa: CASSLSGQAFNEKLFF

v_gene: TRBV4-2
CDR3aa: CASSQDWGGGRAVFYEQYF

v_gene: TRBV9
CDR3aa: CASSASGTADTQYF

v_gene: TRBV28
CDR3aa: CASSLFDRGRIDYGYIF

v_gene: TRBV7-9
CDR3aa: CASTSPRDTIYF

v_gene: TRBV7-8
CDR3aa: CASSRDRVPGLAPYEQYF

v_gene: TRBV7-3
CDR3aa: CASSLNGLETQYF

v_gene: TRBV9
CDR3aa: CASSYLAGGTDTQYF

v_gene: TRBV10-3
CDR3aa: CATRQGDYEQYF

v_gene: TRBV4-1
CDR3aa: CASSIFSGRVEQFF

v_gene: TRBV2
CDR3aa: CASSSDREKDQPQHF

v_gene: TRBV29-1
CDR3aa: CSVEGDRDTETYEQYF